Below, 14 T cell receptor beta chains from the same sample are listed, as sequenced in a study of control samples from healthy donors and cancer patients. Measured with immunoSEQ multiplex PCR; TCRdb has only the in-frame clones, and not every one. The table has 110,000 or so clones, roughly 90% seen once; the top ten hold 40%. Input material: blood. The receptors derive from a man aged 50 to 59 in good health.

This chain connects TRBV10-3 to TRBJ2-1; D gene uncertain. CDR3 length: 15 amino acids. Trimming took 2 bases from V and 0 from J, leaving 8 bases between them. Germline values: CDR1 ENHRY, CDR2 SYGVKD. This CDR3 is CAISEGGSSYNEQFF. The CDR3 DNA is TGTGCCATCAGTGAGGGCGGCAGCTCCTACAATGAGCAGTTCTTC.

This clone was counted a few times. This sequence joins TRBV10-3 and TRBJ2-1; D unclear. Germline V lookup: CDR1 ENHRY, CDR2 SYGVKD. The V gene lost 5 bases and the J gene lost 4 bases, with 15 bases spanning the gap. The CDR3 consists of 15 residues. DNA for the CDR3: TGTGCCATCAGTACCGGCCAGTCCCTATACAATGAGCAGTTCTTC. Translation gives CAISTGQSLYNEQFF.

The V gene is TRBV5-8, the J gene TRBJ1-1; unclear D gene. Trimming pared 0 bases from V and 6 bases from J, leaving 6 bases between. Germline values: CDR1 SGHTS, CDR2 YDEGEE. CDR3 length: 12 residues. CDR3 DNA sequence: TGTGCCAGCAGCTTGGTTCTTGCTGAAGCTTTCTTT. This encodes CASSLVLAEAFF.

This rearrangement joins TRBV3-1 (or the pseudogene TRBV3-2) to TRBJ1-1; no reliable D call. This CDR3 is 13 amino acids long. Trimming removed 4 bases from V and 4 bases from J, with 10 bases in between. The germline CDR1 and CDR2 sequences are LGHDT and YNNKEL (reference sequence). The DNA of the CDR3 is TGTGCCAGCAGCCCTATCGAACTCACTGAAGCTTTCTTT. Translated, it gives CASSPIELTEAFF.

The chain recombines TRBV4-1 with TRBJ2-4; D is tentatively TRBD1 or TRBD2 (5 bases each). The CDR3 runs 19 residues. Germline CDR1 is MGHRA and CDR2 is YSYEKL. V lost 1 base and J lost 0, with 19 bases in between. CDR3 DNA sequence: TGCGCCAGCAGCCAAGCTTCCTCGGGACGCTACCTAGCCAAAAACATTCAGTACTTC. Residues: CASSQASSGRYLAKNIQYF.

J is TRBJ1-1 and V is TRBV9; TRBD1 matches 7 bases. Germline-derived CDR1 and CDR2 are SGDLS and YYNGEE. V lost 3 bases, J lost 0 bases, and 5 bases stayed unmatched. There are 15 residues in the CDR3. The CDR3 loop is CASSGLDRMNTEAFF. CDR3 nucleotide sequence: TGTGCCAGCAGCGGCCTGGACAGGATGAACACTGAAGCTTTCTTT.

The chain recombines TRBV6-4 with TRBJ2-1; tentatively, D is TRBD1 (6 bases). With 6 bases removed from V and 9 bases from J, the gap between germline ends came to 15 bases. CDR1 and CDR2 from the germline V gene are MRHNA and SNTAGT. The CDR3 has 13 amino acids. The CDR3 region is CASSTYRDSEQFF. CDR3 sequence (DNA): TGTGCCAGCAGCACGTACAGGGATAGTGAGCAGTTCTTC.

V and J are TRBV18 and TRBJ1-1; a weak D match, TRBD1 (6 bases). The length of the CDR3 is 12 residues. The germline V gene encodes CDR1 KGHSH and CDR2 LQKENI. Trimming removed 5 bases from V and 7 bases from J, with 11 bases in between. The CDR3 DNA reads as TGTGCCAGCTCAACAGGGACAATTGAAGCTTTCTTT. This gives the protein CASSTGTIEAFF.

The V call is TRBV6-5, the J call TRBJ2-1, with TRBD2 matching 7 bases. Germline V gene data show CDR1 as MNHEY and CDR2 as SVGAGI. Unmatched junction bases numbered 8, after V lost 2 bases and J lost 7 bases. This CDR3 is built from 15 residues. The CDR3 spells CASSYGGGGRNEQFF. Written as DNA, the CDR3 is TGTGCCAGCAGTTACGGCGGGGGAGGGAGGAATGAGCAGTTCTTC.

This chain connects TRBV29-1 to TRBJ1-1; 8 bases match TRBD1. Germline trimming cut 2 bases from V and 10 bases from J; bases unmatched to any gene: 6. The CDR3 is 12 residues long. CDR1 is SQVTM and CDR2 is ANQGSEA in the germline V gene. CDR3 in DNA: TGCAGCGTTGAAAAACAGGGGGTTGGAGCTTTCTTT. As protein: CSVEKQGVGAFF. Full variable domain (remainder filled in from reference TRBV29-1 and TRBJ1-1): SAVISQKPSRDICQRGTSLTIQCQVDSQVTMMFWYRQQPGQSLTLIATANQGSEATYESGFVIDKFPISRPNLTFSTLTVSNMSPEDSSIYLCSVEKQGVGAFFGQGTRLTVV.

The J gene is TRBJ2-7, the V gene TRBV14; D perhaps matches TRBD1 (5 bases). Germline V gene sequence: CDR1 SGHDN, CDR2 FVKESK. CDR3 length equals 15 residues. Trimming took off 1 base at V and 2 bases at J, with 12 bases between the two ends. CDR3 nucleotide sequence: TGTGCCAGCAGCCAAGGTTCACAGGAGACCTACGAGCAGTACTTC. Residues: CASSQGSQETYEQYF.

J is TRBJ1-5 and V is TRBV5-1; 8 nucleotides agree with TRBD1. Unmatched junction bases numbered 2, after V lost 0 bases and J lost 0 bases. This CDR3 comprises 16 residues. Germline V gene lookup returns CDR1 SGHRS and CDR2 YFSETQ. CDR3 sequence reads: CASSLEGQGSNQPQHF. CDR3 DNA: TGCGCCAGCAGCTTGGAAGGACAGGGTAGCAATCAGCCCCAGCATTTT.

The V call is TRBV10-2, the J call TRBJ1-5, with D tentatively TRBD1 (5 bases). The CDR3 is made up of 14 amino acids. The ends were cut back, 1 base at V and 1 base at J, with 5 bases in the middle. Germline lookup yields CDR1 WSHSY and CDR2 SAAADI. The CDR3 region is CASSEWGSNQPQHF. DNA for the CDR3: TGCGCCAGCAGTGAGTGGGGGAGCAATCAGCCCCAGCATTTT.

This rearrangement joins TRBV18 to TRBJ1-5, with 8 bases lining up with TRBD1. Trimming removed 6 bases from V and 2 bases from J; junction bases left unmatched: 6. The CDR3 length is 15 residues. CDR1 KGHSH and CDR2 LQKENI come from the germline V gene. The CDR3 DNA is TGTGCCAGCTCCCCCCAACAGGGGGGCAATCAGCCCCAGCATTTT. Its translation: CASSPQQGGNQPQHF.